This entry lists 3 T cell receptor beta chains sequenced from one sample in a study of cytomegalovirus exposure and HLA in healthy donors. 13 Jbeta primers and 60 Vbeta primers were used for the PCR. Profiled with immunoSEQ multiplex PCR; TCRdb holds only in-frame clones, not every one. Here the sample table reports about 150,000 clones. Sequencing was performed on PBMCs. The receptors were gathered from a man aged 25-40 years in good health and CMV-seronegative.

J is TRBJ1-2 and V is TRBV29-1; D is perhaps TRBD1 (6 bases). V dropped 3 bases and J dropped 2 bases, with 7 bases sitting between them. Germline assignment: CDR1 SQVTM and CDR2 ANQGSEA. The CDR3 consists of 12 residues. The chain's CDR3 is CSVDTGNYGYTF. Written as DNA, the CDR3 is TGCAGCGTTGACACAGGGAACTATGGCTACACCTTC.

The genes are TRBV6-5 and TRBJ1-2; 9 nucleotides agree with TRBD1. Germline V gives CDR1 MNHEY, CDR2 SVGAGI. This CDR3 has 15 amino acids. The junction had 6 bases not matched to a gene; V was cut back by 4 bases and J by 3 bases. Here the CDR3 DNA reads TGTGCCAGCAGTTCCACAGGGGGCGCGCACTATGGCTACACCTTC. Protein sequence: CASSSTGGAHYGYTF.

The chain uses TRBV14 and TRBJ1-2; a possible D gene is TRBD1 (5 bases). The ends were cut back, 4 bases at V and 4 bases at J, with 13 bases in the middle. CDR1 is SGHDN, CDR2 FVKESK, per germline. The CDR3 consists of 14 residues. The CDR3 spells CASSPSGAGYGYTF. As DNA, the CDR3 is TGTGCCAGCAGCCCTAGCGGGGCTGGCTATGGCTACACCTTC.